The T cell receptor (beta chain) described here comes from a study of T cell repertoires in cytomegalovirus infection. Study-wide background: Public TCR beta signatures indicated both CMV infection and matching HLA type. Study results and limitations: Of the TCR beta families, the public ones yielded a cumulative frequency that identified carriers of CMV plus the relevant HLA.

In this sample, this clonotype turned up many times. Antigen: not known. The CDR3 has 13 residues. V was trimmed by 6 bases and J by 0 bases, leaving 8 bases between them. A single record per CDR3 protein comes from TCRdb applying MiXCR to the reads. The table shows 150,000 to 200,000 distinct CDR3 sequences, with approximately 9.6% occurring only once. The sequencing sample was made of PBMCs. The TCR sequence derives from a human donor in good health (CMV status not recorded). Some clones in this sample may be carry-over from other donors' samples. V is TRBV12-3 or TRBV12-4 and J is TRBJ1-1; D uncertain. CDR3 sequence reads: CASSRELNTEAFF. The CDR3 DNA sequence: TGTGCCAGCAGCCGAGAACTGAACACTGAAGCTTTCTTT.